This TCR beta chain was found in a study of blood T cell repertoires in COVID-19. Across the whole study: T cells, B-cell-depleted T cells, or PBMCs provided the cDNA or gDNA that served as material.

Under the authors' procedure: The authors estimated nucleated cell counts from reference gene primer amplification. Some clones are missing from TCRdb's copy, which holds only in-frame ones; the method was immunoSEQ multiplex PCR. V, J and clone size are taken as reported in that table, and D and trimming were inferred from the DNA itself. The profile shows around 440,000 clones, approximately 89% of them singletons. Seattle patients were enrolled during active infection and followed longitudinally. Germline V CDR1 and CDR2: MNHNS, SASEGT. The CDR3 length is 13 residues. Between the trimmed V and J ends, which lost 1 base and 6 bases, there was a span of 7 bases.

The J gene is TRBJ1-5, the V gene TRBV6-1; D uncertain. The sequence was collected from a woman aged 45-59 years with COVID-19, enrolled during active disease. Material for sequencing was peripheral blood. The chain's CDR3 is CASSEGVSQPQHF. The DNA for the CDR3 is TGTGCCAGCAGTGAAGGAGTGTCTCAGCCCCAGCATTTT.